Listed below are T cell receptor beta chains from one sample, sequenced in a study of beta chain features in type 1 diabetes. TCRdb keeps only in-frame clones here, not all; method: immunoSEQ multiplex PCR. The profile shows 680,000 or so clones, about an eighth of them singletons. The sample taken for sequencing was naive CD4+ T cells from blood. These receptors were taken from a man in his late teens or twenties with type 1 diabetes. The CDR3 runs from the conserved cysteine through the conserved F or W. D genes are given only for firm matches. Only some rows state a clone size, as once, few, many or a class for expanded clones.

-	TRBJ1-5	TRBV30	few	TGTGCCTGGAGTCCTCCAGGGTCCTACCTGTATCAGCCCCAGCATTTT	CAWSPPGSYLYQPQHF
TRBD1	TRBJ1-1	TRBV5-6	few	TGTGCCAGCAGCCCGTATGGGACAGGTGGGGAAGCTTTCTTT	CASSPYGTGGEAFF
-	TRBJ1-1	TRBV6-4	few	TGTGCCAGCAGTGCGGACGTGAACACTGAAGCTTTCTTT	CASSADVNTEAFF
-	TRBJ2-7	TRBV29-1	few	TGCAGCGCAGGGGAGGTCGAGCAGTACTTC	CSAGEVEQYF
-	TRBJ2-7	TRBV21-1	-	TGTGCCAGCAGCAAGGGGCCGGGACAATTTATCTCCTACGAGCAGTACTTC	CASSKGPGQFISYEQYF
-	TRBJ2-5	TRBV18	few	TGTGCCAGCTCACCGGCGTTGGATGAGACCCAGTACTTC	CASSPALDETQYF
TRBD2	TRBJ2-3	TRBV15	-	TGTGCCACCAGCGGCGCCGGGACTAGGAGTTGGCCAGATACGCAGTATTTT	CATSGAGTRSWPDTQYF
-	TRBJ1-4	TRBV2	-	TGTGCCAGCAGTGAGAGGGGGGCAGCTGAAAAACTGTTTTTT	CASSERGAAEKLFF
-	TRBJ2-5	TRBV7-2	few	TGTGCCAGCAGCTCTCGAGGGGGAGAGACCCAGTACTTC	CASSSRGGETQYF
-	TRBJ2-7	TRBV15	-	TGTGCCACCAGCAGAGAAGAGGGCAGCTACGAGCAGTACTTC	CATSREEGSYEQYF
-	TRBJ1-1	TRBV7-2	few	TGTGCCAGCAGTCCCTCGGGGGGAGGAACTGAAGCTTTCTTT	CASSPSGGGTEAFF
-	TRBJ2-5	TRBV11-3	-	TGTGCCAGCAGCTCGCAGGTTACGGAGACCCAGTACTTC	CASSSQVTETQYF
-	TRBJ2-7	TRBV6-5	-	TGTGCCAGCAGCCGGGACACAACCTACGAGCAGTACTTC	CASSRDTTYEQYF
TRBD1	TRBJ2-1	TRBV20-1	-	TGCAGTGCTAATGACAGGGCTGAGCAGTTCTTC	CSANDRAEQFF
TRBD1	TRBJ2-1	TRBV5-4	-	TGTGCCAGCAGCAGCCCGAAGACAGGGGGTAGTCACAATGAGCAGTTCTTC	CASSSPKTGGSHNEQFF
-	TRBJ1-1	TRBV5-1	few	TGCGCCAGCAGCGAGACCGGAGTCACTGAAGCTTTCTTT	CASSETGVTEAFF
TRBD2	TRBJ2-3	TRBV7-6	few	TGTGCCAGCAGCCCAAATACGGGACTACCAGATACGCAGTATTTT	CASSPNTGLPDTQYF
-	TRBJ1-1	TRBV15	few	TGTGCCACCGGCAGAAGTATACCTCGCGCGATGAACACTGAAGCTTTCTTT	CATGRSIPRAMNTEAFF
-	TRBJ2-5	TRBV7-6	-	TGTGCCAGCTGCACAGGCGGGGCCCAAGAGACCCAGTACTTC	CASCTGGAQETQYF
TRBD1	TRBJ1-6	TRBV7-9	-	TGTGCCAGCAGCCCTCCGGACAGGGTAATCGAACCCCTCCACTTT	CASSPPDRVIEPLHF